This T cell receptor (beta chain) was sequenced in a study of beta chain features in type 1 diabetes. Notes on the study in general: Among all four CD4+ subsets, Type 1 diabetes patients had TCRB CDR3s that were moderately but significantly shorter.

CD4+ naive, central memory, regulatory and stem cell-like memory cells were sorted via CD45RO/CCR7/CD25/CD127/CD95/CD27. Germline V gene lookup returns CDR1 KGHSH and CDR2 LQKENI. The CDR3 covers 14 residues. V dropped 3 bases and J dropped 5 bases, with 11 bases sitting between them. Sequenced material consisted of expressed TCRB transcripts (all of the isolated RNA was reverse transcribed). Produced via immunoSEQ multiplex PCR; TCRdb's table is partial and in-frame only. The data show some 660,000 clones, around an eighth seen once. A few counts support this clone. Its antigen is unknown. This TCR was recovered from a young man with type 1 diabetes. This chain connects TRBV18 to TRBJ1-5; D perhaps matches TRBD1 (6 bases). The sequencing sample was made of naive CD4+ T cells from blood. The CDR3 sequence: CASSPRDIDQPQHF. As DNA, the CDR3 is TGTGCCAGCTCACCTCGGGACATTGATCAGCCCCAGCATTTT. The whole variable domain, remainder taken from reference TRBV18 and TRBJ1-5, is NAGVMQNPRHLVRRRGQEARLRCSPMKGHSHVYWYRQLPEEGLKFMVYLQKENIIDESGMPKERFSAEFPKEGPSILRIQQVVRGDSAAYFCASSPRDIDQPQHFGDGTRLSIL.